Listed below are T cell receptor beta chains from one sample, sequenced in a study of blood T cell repertoires in COVID-19. Sequencing used immunoSEQ multiplex PCR; TCRdb keeps in-frame clones, though not all of them. The sample comprises 200,000 to 300,000 clones, roughly 90% of which are singletons, and roughly 2% rests with the top ten. The sequenced sample consisted of peripheral blood. The source of these receptors is a man aged 25 to 40 with active or convalescent COVID-19. Both conserved end residues are part of each CDR3. Each record gives: CDR3 length, clone size, J gene, V gene, D gene, CDR3 protein, CDR3 DNA. The D gene is left open where the match is weak. Rows may omit the clone size; those that give it use once, few, many or a size class.

11,-,TRBJ1-1,TRBV7-9,-,CASTRGPEAFF,TGTGCCAGCACCCGAGGGCCAGAAGCTTTCTTT
18,-,TRBJ2-1,TRBV9,TRBD2,CASSVGLGLAGDYNEQFF,TGTGCCAGCAGCGTAGGATTAGGGCTAGCGGGGGATTACAATGAGCAGTTCTTC
19,-,TRBJ1-6,TRBV4-1,TRBD1,CASSQKRVRRDSNNSPLHF,TGCGCCAGCAGCCAGAAGAGGGTAAGGAGGGACAGTAATAATTCACCCCTCCACTTT
14,few,TRBJ1-6,TRBV13,-,CASSSADLGATLHF,TGTGCCAGCAGCTCTGCGGACCTGGGGGCCACCCTCCACTTT
16,many,TRBJ2-1,TRBV4-2,TRBD2,CASSQDAGGPYNEQFF,TGTGCCAGCAGCCAAGATGCGGGGGGGCCCTACAATGAGCAGTTCTTC
15,-,TRBJ1-1,TRBV19,-,CASSILQGRFTEAFF,TGTGCCAGTAGTATCCTACAGGGTAGGTTCACTGAAGCTTTCTTT
14,-,TRBJ1-1,TRBV19,-,CASSTYDRNTEAFF,TGTGCCAGTAGTACCTACGACAGGAACACTGAAGCTTTCTTT
14,-,TRBJ2-7,TRBV2,TRBD1,CASMRGQGAYEQYF,TGTGCCAGCATGCGGGGACAGGGGGCCTACGAGCAGTACTTC
11,-,TRBJ1-1,TRBV29-1,-,CSVDSSRKAFF,TGCAGCGTTGATTCTAGTCGTAAAGCTTTCTTT
13,-,TRBJ2-7,TRBV27,-,CASSFIRGYEQYF,TGTGCCAGCAGTTTCATCAGGGGCTACGAGCAGTACTTC
12,-,TRBJ1-6,TRBV13,-,CASSLNRRPLHF,TGTGCCAGCAGCTTGAATAGGAGGCCCCTCCACTTT